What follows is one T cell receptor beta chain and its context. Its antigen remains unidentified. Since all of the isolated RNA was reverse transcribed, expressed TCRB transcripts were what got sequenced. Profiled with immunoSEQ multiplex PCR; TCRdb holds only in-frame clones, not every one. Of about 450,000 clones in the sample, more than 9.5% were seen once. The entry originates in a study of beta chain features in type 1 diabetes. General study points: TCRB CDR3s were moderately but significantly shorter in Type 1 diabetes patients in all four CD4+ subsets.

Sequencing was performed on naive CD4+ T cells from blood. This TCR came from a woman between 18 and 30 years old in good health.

CDR3 residues: CASSGERRAFF. The CDR3 region has the DNA TGTGCGAGTTCGGGGGAAAGAAGGGCTTTCTTT. V and J are TRBV2 and TRBJ1-1, with D possibly being TRBD1 (5 bases). The CDR3 is 11 amino acids. The germline CDR1 and CDR2 sequences are SNHLY and FYNNEI.